One and the same sample provided the 18 T cell receptor beta chains below, sequenced in a study of cytomegalovirus exposure and HLA in healthy donors (TCRdb year 2017). Library preparation was by the immunoSEQ multiplex PCR assay. The clones in this table, taken by TCRdb from immuneACCESS, are in-frame only. Not every clone is retained; where verified, under half of the shortfall comes from an unresolved V gene, and the cause of the rest is unknown. This sample gives some 170,000 clones in total; 86% of them show up just once. The leading ten clones occupy 7.2% of the sample. The specimen sequenced was PBMCs. The receptors derive from a man aged 30-40 years in good health and CMV-seropositive.

The V gene is TRBV6-1, the J gene TRBJ2-1; D assignment may be TRBD1 or TRBD2 (5 bases each). V was shortened by 4 bases and J by 5 bases, with 6 bases between the two germline ends. The CDR3 contains 12 residues. CDR1 is MNHNS and CDR2 is SASEGT in the germline V gene. DNA of the CDR3: TGTGCCAGCAGTGCGGGGCACAATGAGCAGTTCTTC. It encodes CASSAGHNEQFF.

The gene calls are TRBV6-1 and TRBJ2-3; TRBD2 matches at 7 bases. CDR1 and CDR2 (germline): MNHNS, SASEGT. The junction had 11 bases not matched to a gene; V was cut back by 2 bases and J by 3 bases. This CDR3 is built from 17 residues. The CDR3 reads CASSESVTSALTDTQYF. The DNA for the CDR3 is TGTGCCAGCAGTGAATCTGTTACTAGCGCTCTTACAGATACGCAGTATTTT.

Only one count was recorded for this clone. The rearrangement joins TRBV5-1 to TRBJ2-2; the D gene is possibly TRBD2 (5 bases). V lost 5 bases to trimming and J lost 0 bases, with 5 bases between them. The CDR3 totals 13 residues. Germline V gene sequence: CDR1 SGHRS, CDR2 YFSETQ. The CDR3 nucleotides are TGCGCCAGCAGGGGAGCGAACACCGGGGAGCTGTTTTTT. Translated, it gives CASRGANTGELFF. Full variable domain (rest looked up from reference TRBV5-1 and TRBJ2-2): KAGVTQTPRYLIKTRGQQVTLSCSPISGHRSVSWYQQTPGQGLQFLFEYFSETQRNKGNFPGRFSGRQFSNSRSEMNVSTLELGDSALYLCASRGANTGELFFGEGSRLTVL.

The chain links TRBV15 to TRBJ2-3, with 9 bases identical to TRBD1. CDR1 is LNHNV, CDR2 YYDKDF, per germline (reference sequence). CDR3 size: 13 residues. The V gene end was trimmed by 6 bases and the J gene end by 3 bases; junction bases not matched to a gene: 1. CDR3 DNA: TGTGCCACCAGGGGACAGGGAACAGATACGCAGTATTTT. Amino acid sequence: CATRGQGTDTQYF.

This chain joins TRBV19 and TRBJ2-7, with 8 bases aligning to TRBD2. In germline, CDR1 is LNHDA, CDR2 SQIVND (reference sequence). Trimming removed 3 bases from V and 4 bases from J; junction bases left unmatched: 8. This CDR3 is 15 amino acids long. The CDR3 DNA is TGTGCCAGTAGTATTCTAGCGGGCAAGGATTACGAGCAGTACTTC. This sequence encodes CASSILAGKDYEQYF.

This clone was seen a single time. At one of its ends the junction is not consistent with the germline gene, which may arise from a read error. The V and J genes are TRBV29-1 and TRBJ1-2; no reliable D call. The CDR3 has 11 residues. From germline, CDR1 is SQVTM and CDR2 ANQGSEA. The CDR3 bases are TGCAGCGTTGAAGAGGGGAATGGCGAATACTTC. Protein: CSVEEGNGEYF.

The chain employs TRBV10-3 and TRBJ1-1, with TRBD1 identical over 8 bases. Trimming cost V 11 bases and J 4 bases; bases outside gene matches: 6. This CDR3 has 12 residues. Germline CDR1 is ENHRY and CDR2 is SYGVKD. In DNA form, the CDR3 reads TGTGCCGCAGGACAGGGCGGCACTGAAGCTTTCTTT. As protein: CAAGQGGTEAFF.

The CDR3: CAWSRETYEQYF. CDR3 coding DNA: TGTGCCTGGAGCCGGGAGACCTACGAGCAGTACTTC. The chain has TRBV30 and TRBJ2-7; D possibly corresponds to TRBD2 (6 bases). CDR1 is GTSNPN and CDR2 is SVGIG in the germline V gene (reference sequence). Trimming cost V 3 bases and J 2 bases, with 8 bases left between them. This CDR3 has 12 amino acids. Full variable domain (remainder filled in from reference TRBV30 and TRBJ2-7): SQTIHQWPATLVQPVGSPLSLECTVEGTSNPNLYWYRQAAGRGLQLLFYSVGIGQISSEVPQNLSASRPQDRQFILSSKKLLLSDSGFYLCAWSRETYEQYFGPGTRLTVT.

The chain has TRBV7-2 and TRBJ2-5, with D tentatively TRBD1 (6 bases). Between the trimmed V and J ends, which lost 5 bases and 1 base, there was a span of 11 bases. CDR1 is SGHTA and CDR2 is FQGNSA in the germline V gene. The CDR3 runs to 14 residues. CDR3 DNA sequence: TGTGCCAGCAGCAAACAGGGAAGCCAAGAGACCCAGTACTTC. Its translation is CASSKQGSQETQYF.

This clone was found once. The V and J genes are TRBV9 and TRBJ2-1; D gene uncertain. V lost 0 bases to trimming and J lost 7 bases, with 8 bases between them. CDR1 is SGDLS, CDR2 YYNGEE, per germline. This CDR3 comprises 13 residues. The CDR3 region has the DNA TGTGCCAGCAGCGTAGCGTCACTAAATGAGCAGTTCTTC. Protein sequence: CASSVASLNEQFF.

V usage is TRBV19 and J usage is TRBJ1-2; possibly TRBD1 for D (5 bases). Per the germline V gene, CDR1 is LNHDA and CDR2 is SQIVND (reference sequence). The CDR3 runs to 13 residues. Deletions cut 7 bases from V and 4 bases from J, with 13 bases between. Here the CDR3 DNA reads TGTGCCAGTAATTACGGACACCTCTATGGCTACACCTTC. Its translation is CASNYGHLYGYTF.

The chain carries TRBV27 and TRBJ1-5; D is possibly TRBD1 (6 bases). This CDR3 region has 18 residues. V shed 0 bases and J shed 1 base, with 16 bases lying between them. Per the germline V gene, CDR1 is MNHEY and CDR2 is SMNVEV (reference sequence). CDR3 in amino acids: CASSLSKSRGWSNQPQHF. In nucleotides, the CDR3 is TGTGCCAGCAGTTTATCGAAATCCAGGGGCTGGAGCAATCAGCCCCAGCATTTT.

The gene calls are TRBV27 and TRBJ1-1; TRBD1 matches 9 bases. Germline CDR1 is MNHEY and CDR2 is SMNVEV (reference sequence). V gave up 3 bases and J gave up 5 bases; unmatched junction bases: 10. This CDR3 contains 16 residues. The CDR3 loop reads CASSFSVTGGKTEAFF. CDR3 DNA sequence: TGTGCCAGCAGTTTTTCCGTGACAGGGGGGAAAACTGAAGCTTTCTTT.

The CDR3 DNA sequence: TGTGCCAGCGGGGGACTAGCGAGCTACAATGAGCAGTTCTTC. This translates into CASGGLASYNEQFF. The chain combines TRBV11-3 with TRBJ2-1; 10 nucleotides agree with TRBD2. Unmatched junction bases numbered 4, after V lost 8 bases and J lost 3 bases. The V gene's germline CDR1 is SGHNT and CDR2 YENEEA. The CDR3 length is 14 residues.

This clone appeared a few times. V gene TRBV2 combines with J gene TRBJ2-1; possibly TRBD2 for D (5 bases). V was cut by 4 bases and J by 3 bases, with 10 bases left in between. The CDR3 runs 14 residues. In germline, CDR1 is SNHLY, CDR2 FYNNEI. Here the CDR3 DNA reads TGTGCCAGCAGTGTGTCGGCGGGCTACAATGAGCAGTTCTTC. This encodes CASSVSAGYNEQFF. Variable domain in full (rest from reference TRBV2 and TRBJ2-1): EPEVTQTPSHQVTQMGQEVILRCVPISNHLYFYWYRQILGQKVEFLVSFYNNEISEKSEIFDDQFSVERPDGSNFTLKIRSTKLEDSAMYFCASSVSAGYNEQFFGPGTRLTVL.

This chain connects TRBV7-2 to TRBJ1-2; D perhaps matches TRBD1 (5 bases). Germline loops: CDR1 SGHTA, CDR2 FQGNSA. Trimming removed 5 bases from V and 8 bases from J, with 21 bases in between. This CDR3 spans 15 amino acids. CDR3 loop: CASSPAAGRGEGYTF. The CDR3 region has the DNA TGTGCCAGCAGCCCCGCCGCCGGGAGGGGAGAGGGCTACACCTTC. Full variable domain (missing parts from reference TRBV7-2 and TRBJ1-2): GAGVSQSPSNKVTEKGKDVELRCDPISGHTALYWYRQSLGQGLEFLIYFQGNSAPDKSGLPSDRFSAERTGGSVSTLTIQRTQQEDSAVYLCASSPAAGRGEGYTFGSGTRLTVV.

The V gene is TRBV27, the J gene TRBJ2-3; possible D gene TRBD2, 5 bases. CDR3 size: 14 residues. The germline V gene encodes CDR1 MNHEY and CDR2 SMNVEV (reference sequence). V was shortened by 3 bases and J by 2 bases, with 9 bases between the two germline ends. The CDR3 is CASSFERSTDTQYF. In DNA form, the CDR3 reads TGTGCCAGCAGTTTTGAGCGGTCCACAGATACGCAGTATTTT.

Many counts were recorded for this clone. The chain couples TRBV2 to TRBJ2-7, with unresolved D. With 2 bases removed from V and 3 bases from J, the gap between germline ends came to 20 bases. The CDR3 sequence is 17 residues long. Germline loops: CDR1 SNHLY, CDR2 FYNNEI. The CDR3 loop reads CASSEYSGLTTYYEQYF. DNA for the CDR3: TGTGCCAGCAGTGAATACTCGGGCCTCACGACTTACTACGAGCAGTACTTC.